This T cell receptor (beta chain) was recovered during a study of blood T cell repertoires in COVID-19. Study context: Acute and convalescent COVID-19 specimens originated in the United States, Italy and Spain. PBMCs, B-cell-depleted T cells, or T cells provided the cDNA or gDNA that made up the material.

Original processing notes: Nucleated cell counts were estimated from reference gene primer amplification. This table comes from immunoSEQ multiplex PCR, and its TCRdb copy is limited to in-frame clones, with some not included. V, J and clone size derive from that table, while D and trimming were established from the DNA sequence. In the table there are approximately 220,000 clones, approximately 83% of which are singletons. Germline V lookup: CDR1 SGHNT, CDR2 YENEEA. V lost 11 bases, J lost 0 bases, and 16 bases lay in between. The CDR3 totals 14 residues. The V and J genes are TRBV11-3 and TRBJ1-2, with D possibly matching TRBD1 (6 bases). The material sequenced was peripheral blood. The source of this sequence is a woman between 55 and 75 years old with acute or convalescent COVID-19. The CDR3 is CAPRGATPNYGYTF. The CDR3 region has the DNA TGTGCCCCCCGGGGGGCAACCCCTAACTATGGCTACACCTTC.